This T cell receptor beta chain was recovered during a study of blood T cells in healthy people across ages. Study-wide results and caveats: Older age coincided with a roughly linear decline in TCR beta diversity per million T cells. The unknown donor CMV status may have confounded expanded clonotype changes.

As to this clonotype: Its specificity is not known.

A J-beta primer mix and a sample-barcoded 5' primer were used in a second PCR of about 6 to 12 cycles. In TCRdb, the 5' RACE reads were re-called with MiXCR into one record per CDR3 protein. The repertoire holds 450,000 to 600,000 distinct CDR3 sequences, with about 28% as singletons. Per germline, CDR1 DFQATT and CDR2 SNEGSKA (reference sequence). V was cut by 5 bases and J by 1 base, with 12 bases left in between. The CDR3 length is 14 residues. This sample was shared with a second study, whose subject was T cells of mothers and their children. As that report states: Biologically related mothers and children overlapped slightly more than unrelated pairs, a non-significant difference.

The sequenced sample consisted of blood. V gene TRBV20-1 combines with J gene TRBJ1-3; D is perhaps TRBD1 (6 bases). The origin of this receptor is a boy between 2 and 15 years old in good health. The CDR3 coding sequence is TGCAGTGCTCCGGACAGCCGATCTGGAAACACCATATATTTT. Its translation: CSAPDSRSGNTIYF.